This T cell receptor beta chain is drawn from a study of cytomegalovirus exposure and HLA in healthy donors. For this clone: Antigen: not known.

Germline CDR1 is LNHNV and CDR2 is YYDKDF (reference sequence). The CDR3 has 15 amino acids. The PCR employed 60 Vbeta primers together with 13 Jbeta primers. The repertoire was sequenced with immunoSEQ multiplex PCR; TCRdb's copy has only in-frame clones and lacks some. The sample has approximately 140,000 clones; about four fifths are singletons. The study's findings and limits: CMV serostatus was the sole immune exposure data available. Sequencing depth roughly uniform across donors was assumed in presence/absence analyses.

Sequencing input: PBMCs. This chain links TRBV15 with TRBJ2-5; 7 bases line up with TRBD1. The DNA matches TRBJ2-7 better at its end, which makes the J call doubtful. The TCR sequence derives from a man between 35 and 55 years old in good health and CMV-seropositive. The CDR3 is CATSREDRASYEQYF. The DNA of the CDR3 is TGTGCCACCAGCAGAGAAGACAGGGCGAGCTACGAGCAGTACTTC.